Shown below are 24 T cell receptor beta chains from a single sample sequenced in a study of T cell responses to AZD1222 COVID-19 vaccine. Some clones are missing from TCRdb's copy, which holds only in-frame ones; the method was immunoSEQ multiplex PCR. The sample contains roughly 120,000 clones, more than 75% of which appear only once. Sequenced material: peripheral blood, taken on day 0 of AZD1222 vaccination. The receptor source for this set is an adult in good health.

The chain combines TRBV11-1 with TRBJ1-1; possibly TRBD1 for D (5 bases). The germline V gene has CDR1 SGHAT and CDR2 FQDESV (reference sequence). Trimming stripped 5 bases from V and 7 bases from J, with 17 bases between. The CDR3 is 14 amino acids. CDR3 region: CASSLNGDGGEAFF. For the CDR3, the DNA is TGTGCCAGCAGCCTAAATGGAGACGGGGGTGAAGCTTTCTTT. Filled out from reference TRBV11-1 and TRBJ1-1, the complete variable domain reads EAEVAQSPRYKITEKSQAVAFWCDPISGHATLYWYRQILGQGPELLVQFQDESVVDDSQLPKDRFSAERLKGVDSTLKIQPAELGDSAMYLCASSLNGDGGEAFFGQGTRLTVV.

The CDR3 sequence: CAGGLAGTDTQYF. For the CDR3, the DNA is TGTGCCGGGGGACTAGCGGGCACAGATACGCAGTATTTT. This rearrangement joins TRBV7-9 to TRBJ2-3; 11 nucleotides line up with TRBD2. CDR1 is SEHNR and CDR2 is FQNEAQ in the germline V gene (reference sequence). The CDR3 is 13 amino acids. V was pared by 11 bases and J by 1 base, with 2 bases of the junction left unmatched.

This clone was detected once. CDR3 in DNA: TGTGCCAGCAGCGACCGCACGGGGGAGGAAAAACTGTTTTTT. It is translated as CASSDRTGEEKLFF. The rearrangement uses TRBV9 and TRBJ1-4; possible D gene TRBD1, 5 bases. Germline V gives CDR1 SGDLS, CDR2 YYNGEE. The CDR3 contains 14 residues. V dropped 3 bases and J dropped 8 bases, with 14 bases sitting between them.

The J gene is TRBJ1-1, the V gene TRBV19; no clear D gene. CDR1 LNHDA and CDR2 SQIVND come from the germline V gene (reference sequence). Trimming stripped 7 bases from V and 6 bases from J, with 9 bases between. The CDR3 is 11 residues long. The chain's CDR3 is CASTLGPEAFF. The CDR3 DNA sequence: TGTGCCAGTACCCTAGGCCCTGAAGCTTTCTTT.

V and J are TRBV11-2 and TRBJ1-6; D not certain. Germline V CDR1 and CDR2: SGHAT, FQNNGV. Trimming shortened V by 4 bases and J by 4 bases, and 11 bases separated the two germline ends. The CDR3 runs to 15 residues. The CDR3 sequence: CASSWGGQYNSPLHF. The CDR3 DNA reads as TGTGCCAGCAGCTGGGGTGGGCAGTATAATTCACCCCTCCACTTT.

The chain joins TRBV18 to TRBJ2-2, with TRBD1 as a possible D gene (5 bases). The ends were cut back, 6 bases at V and 7 bases at J, with 15 bases in the middle. The length of the CDR3 is 14 residues. Germline lookup yields CDR1 KGHSH and CDR2 LQKENI. CDR3 DNA: TGTGCCAGCTCTCCCACTTGGGGCGACGGGGAGCTGTTTTTT. It is translated as CASSPTWGDGELFF.

A single count supports this clone. The rearrangement joins TRBV27 to TRBJ1-2, with D maybe TRBD1 (5 bases). V was cut by 3 bases and J by 2 bases, with 7 bases left in between. This CDR3 is 13 amino acids long. Looked up from germline, CDR1 is MNHEY and CDR2 is SMNVEV (reference sequence). The CDR3 bases are TGTGCCAGCAGTTTTGCAGGGAACTATGGCTACACCTTC. As protein: CASSFAGNYGYTF.

The V call is TRBV27, the J call TRBJ1-1, with a weak D call TRBD1 (6 bases). This CDR3 region has 16 residues. V lost 5 bases and J lost 1, with 17 bases in between. Germline CDR1 MNHEY, CDR2 SMNVEV (reference sequence). This CDR3 is CASSPVWGRGNTEAFF. CDR3 in DNA: TGTGCCAGCAGTCCGGTTTGGGGGCGGGGGAACACTGAAGCTTTCTTT.

The J gene is TRBJ1-2, the V gene TRBV9; 7 bases line up with TRBD1. Germline V gives CDR1 SGDLS, CDR2 YYNGEE. This CDR3 spans 15 amino acids. Trimming removed 0 bases from V and 2 bases from J; junction bases left unmatched: 4. The CDR3 protein is CASSVEPTGNYGYTF. As DNA, the CDR3 is TGTGCCAGCAGCGTAGAGCCGACAGGGAACTATGGCTACACCTTC.

CDR3 protein: CASSSAGLSSTDTQYF. In DNA, the CDR3 is TGTGCCAGCAGCTCGGCGGGACTGTCTAGCACAGATACGCAGTATTTT. The chain employs TRBV5-4 and TRBJ2-3; the D gene is possibly TRBD2 (6 bases). Germline V lookup: CDR1 SGHNT, CDR2 YYREEE (reference sequence). With 3 bases removed from V and 0 bases from J, the gap between germline ends came to 14 bases. The CDR3 extends over 16 amino acids. The complete variable domain, with remaining parts taken from reference TRBV5-4 and TRBJ2-3, reads ETGVTQSPTHLIKTRGQQVTLRCSSQSGHNTVSWYQQALGQGPQFIFQYYREEENGRGNFPPRFSGLQFPNYSSELNVNALELDDSALYLCASSSAGLSSTDTQYFGPGTRLTVL.

The V call is TRBV7-9, the J call TRBJ1-1; D is unresolved. Trimming pared 4 bases from V and 0 bases from J, leaving 12 bases between. CDR3 length equals 15 residues. CDR1 is SEHNR and CDR2 is FQNEAQ in the germline V gene (reference sequence). The CDR3: CASSSGGPMNTEAFF. CDR3 DNA: TGTGCCAGCAGCTCGGGAGGGCCTATGAACACTGAAGCTTTCTTT.

J is TRBJ2-5 and V is TRBV27; 7 nucleotides match TRBD1. Looked up from germline, CDR1 is MNHEY and CDR2 is SMNVEV (reference sequence). V gave up 6 bases and J gave up 7 bases; unmatched junction bases: 14. The length of the CDR3 is 15 residues. CDR3 protein: CASSPLGQSPGTQYF. CDR3 nucleotides: TGTGCCAGCAGCCCTCTGGGACAGAGCCCGGGGACCCAGTACTTC.

CDR3 sequence (DNA): TGTGCCAGCAGCTCAACAGGGAGCTCCTATAATTCACCCCTCCACTTT. Its protein product is CASSSTGSSYNSPLHF. The rearrangement joins TRBV13 to TRBJ1-6; D perhaps matches TRBD1 (6 bases). CDR1 and CDR2 (germline): PRHDT, FYEKMQ (reference sequence). V was shortened by 4 bases and J by 0 bases, with 10 bases between the two germline ends. This CDR3 is 16 amino acids long.

The CDR3 reads CASSEQGSLENIQYF. The CDR3 DNA sequence: TGTGCCAGCAGCGAACAGGGGTCCCTTGAAAACATTCAGTACTTC. This chain uses TRBV3-1 (or the pseudogene TRBV3-2) with TRBJ2-4; 7 nucleotides line up with TRBD1. Germline V gene sequence: CDR1 LGHDT, CDR2 YNNKEL (reference sequence). The length of the CDR3 is 15 residues. V trimming: 5 bases; J trimming: 5 bases; junction bases outside the gene matches: 9.

On this clone itself: Within the sample, other DNA sequences also encode this same CDR3. This chain connects TRBV10-2 to TRBJ2-7; D is possibly TRBD1 (6 bases). The V and J ends lost 0 bases and 2 bases respectively, with 8 bases between them. The CDR3 length is 14 residues. Germline CDR1 reads WSHSY; CDR2 reads SAAADI. CDR3 region: CASSESWGPYEQYF. The CDR3, as DNA: TGCGCCAGCAGTGAGTCGTGGGGGCCCTACGAGCAGTACTTC.

This clone has a single count. The V and J genes are TRBV11-2 and TRBJ1-3; D remains ambiguous. The germline CDR1 and CDR2 sequences are SGHAT and FQNNGV. V was cut by 1 base and J by 0 bases, with 7 bases left in between. The CDR3 runs 15 residues. CDR3 protein: CASSLARVSGNTIYF. In DNA form, the CDR3 reads TGTGCCAGCAGCTTAGCCCGGGTCTCTGGAAACACCATATATTTT.

The chain carries TRBV19 and TRBJ2-2; D is unclear. The CDR3 is 14 residues long. Germline CDR1 LNHDA, CDR2 SQIVND (reference sequence). Trimming left V 7 bases short and J 0 bases short, with 9 bases between. The CDR3 region has the DNA TGTGCCAGTAAGCTGTCCGCGAACACCGGGGAGCTGTTTTTT. Encoded protein: CASKLSANTGELFF.

In regard to this clone: The same CDR3 is also encoded by other DNA sequences in this sample. In DNA form, the CDR3 reads TGTGCCAGTAGTCCAGGGACAGCAACTAATGAAAAACTGTTTTTT. This gives the protein CASSPGTATNEKLFF. V usage is TRBV19 and J usage is TRBJ1-4; 7 bases match TRBD1. Germline CDR1 is LNHDA and CDR2 is SQIVND (reference sequence). The CDR3 loop spans 15 amino acids. Trimming took 5 bases from V and 0 from J; bases not matched to a gene: 3.

The chain links TRBV3-1 (or the pseudogene TRBV3-2) to TRBJ1-5, with unresolved D. With 4 bases removed from V and 4 bases from J, the gap between germline ends came to 14 bases. The CDR3 covers 15 residues. Germline CDR1 is LGHDT and CDR2 is YNNKEL (reference sequence). CDR3 DNA: TGTGCCAGCAGCCCGAGTGGTCAGGCTAATCAGCCCCAGCATTTT. Translating it yields CASSPSGQANQPQHF.

This chain links TRBV5-1 with TRBJ2-1; 9 nucleotides align to TRBD1. Looked up from germline, CDR1 is SGHRS and CDR2 is YFSETQ. The CDR3 runs to 15 residues. Losses at the gene ends were 4 bases for V and 7 bases for J; bases not matched to a gene: 9. CDR3 sequence: CASSIPGQGKNEQFF. The CDR3 coding sequence is TGCGCCAGCAGCATTCCGGGACAGGGAAAGAATGAGCAGTTCTTC.

The CDR3 DNA follows: TGTGCCAGCAGCCCTTCACCCGACGGGAGGGTTTACGAGCAGTACTTC. It encodes CASSPSPDGRVYEQYF. The V call is TRBV7-3, the J call TRBJ2-7, with 8 bases aligning to TRBD2. The CDR3 extends over 16 amino acids. The V segment lost 5 bases and the J segment 4 bases; nucleotides outside the gene matches: 13. Per germline, CDR1 SGHTA and CDR2 FQGTGA. The variable domain in full, completed from reference TRBV7-3 and TRBJ2-7, reads GAGVSQTPSNKVTEKGKYVELRCDPISGHTALYWYRQSLGQGPEFLIYFQGTGAADDSGLPNDRFFAVRPEGSVSTLKIQRTERGDSAVYLCASSPSPDGRVYEQYFGPGTRLTVT.

This clone was detected only once. The chain links TRBV28 to TRBJ1-5; D not resolved. The CDR3 totals 14 residues. The V and J ends lost 11 bases and 5 bases respectively, with 19 bases between them. CDR1 and CDR2 (germline): MDHEN, SYDVKM. The chain's CDR3 is CAGLDAGMDQPQHF. In DNA form, the CDR3 reads TGTGCCGGGCTTGACGCAGGCATGGATCAGCCCCAGCATTTT.

CDR3 protein: CATSTGPPLRNTIYF. The CDR3 nucleotides read TGTGCCACATCCACCGGGCCCCCGCTACGGAACACCATATATTTT. V and J are TRBV6-5 and TRBJ1-3, with D unclear. Germline CDR1 and CDR2: MNHEY and SVGAGI. V dropped 10 bases and J dropped 7 bases, with 23 bases sitting between them. CDR3 size: 15 residues.

V gene TRBV15 combines with J gene TRBJ2-3, with 8 bases matching TRBD1. Germline assignment: CDR1 LNHNV and CDR2 YYDKDF (reference sequence). The CDR3 has 16 amino acids. The V gene end was trimmed by 0 bases and the J gene end by 4 bases; junction bases not matched to a gene: 6. CDR3 DNA sequence: TGTGCCACCAGCAGAGATCTAAAGGACAGGGCAGATACGCAGTATTTT. This gives the protein CATSRDLKDRADTQYF.